A single sample is the source of the 13 T cell receptor beta chains below, sequenced in a study of cytomegalovirus exposure and HLA in healthy donors. PCR involved 60 Vbeta and 13 Jbeta primers. Profiled with immunoSEQ multiplex PCR; TCRdb holds only in-frame clones, not every one. Counted here are about 140,000 clones, 75% to 85% occurring once; the ten biggest clones make up 3.1%. The sequenced material came from PBMCs. Receptor source: a female donor in good health and CMV-seronegative.

The chain links TRBV7-2 to TRBJ1-5, with D tentatively TRBD1 (6 bases). Germline values: CDR1 SGHTA, CDR2 FQGNSA. The CDR3 is made up of 14 amino acids. V gave up 3 bases and J gave up 7 bases, with 13 bases separating them. The DNA of the CDR3 is TGTGCCAGCAGCTTCACAGGGAAACGACAGCCCCAGCATTTT. This sequence encodes CASSFTGKRQPQHF. The full variable domain, its missing parts supplied by reference TRBV7-2 and TRBJ1-5, is GAGVSQSPSNKVTEKGKDVELRCDPISGHTALYWYRQSLGQGLEFLIYFQGNSAPDKSGLPSDRFSAERTGGSVSTLTIQRTQQEDSAVYLCASSFTGKRQPQHFGDGTRLSIL.

The V call is TRBV5-1, the J call TRBJ2-3; 7 bases line up with TRBD2. In germline, CDR1 is SGHRS, CDR2 YFSETQ. CDR3 size: 15 residues. V shed 6 bases and J 1 base; nucleotides not matched to a gene: 8. The CDR3 DNA follows: TGCGCCAGCAACAGCGGGGCTTCGGGCACAGATACGCAGTATTTT. This gives the protein CASNSGASGTDTQYF.

The chain employs TRBV6-6 and TRBJ1-6; perhaps TRBD1 as D (6 bases). The V gene's germline CDR1 is MNHNY and CDR2 SVGAGI (reference sequence). The V end lost 6 bases, the J end lost 3 bases, and 12 bases lay between the germline ends. The CDR3 sequence is 15 residues long. The CDR3 nucleotides read TGTGCCAGCAGACCCAGGGGCCTCTATAATTCACCCCTCCACTTT. It encodes CASRPRGLYNSPLHF.

This clone was seen only a few times. In DNA, the CDR3 is TGTGCTAGTGGCGCGCGGGGGGGCCGCACTGAAGCTTTCTTT. Translated, it gives CASGARGGRTEAFF. The genes are TRBV12-5 and TRBJ1-1; D may be TRBD1 (6 bases). The germline gives CDR1 LGHNT, CDR2 FRNRAP. The CDR3 has 14 amino acids. The V end was cut by 6 bases, the J end by 4 bases, with 15 bases between.

The J gene is TRBJ2-5, the V gene TRBV9; D not certain. Germline lookup yields CDR1 SGDLS and CDR2 YYNGEE. The CDR3 has 15 residues. Trimming took off 0 bases at V and 7 bases at J, with 16 bases between the two ends. CDR3 bases: TGTGCCAGCAGCGTAGCTTACGAGCCACCGGGGACCCAGTACTTC. Its protein product is CASSVAYEPPGTQYF.

The rearrangement links TRBV7-9 to TRBJ2-6; tentatively, D is TRBD2 (6 bases). CDR1 is SEHNR and CDR2 is FQNEAQ in the germline V gene (reference sequence). This CDR3 has 16 amino acids. V shed 3 bases and J shed 3 bases, with 12 bases lying between them. CDR3 protein: CASSLAAGLGANVLTF. CDR3 sequence (DNA): TGTGCCAGCAGCTTGGCCGCGGGGCTTGGGGCCAACGTCCTGACTTTC.

CDR3 region: CASSLAQGATTEAFF. DNA of the CDR3: TGTGCCAGCAGCTTAGCCCAGGGGGCAACCACTGAAGCTTTCTTT. This chain links TRBV7-2 with TRBJ1-1; 8 nucleotides match TRBD1. The V gene end was trimmed by 0 bases and the J gene end by 4 bases; junction bases not matched to a gene: 4. Germline assignment: CDR1 SGHTA and CDR2 FQGNSA. The CDR3 is made up of 15 amino acids.

The J gene is TRBJ2-5, the V gene TRBV5-1; TRBD2 matches at 9 bases. CDR3 length: 14 amino acids. Per the germline V gene, CDR1 is SGHRS and CDR2 is YFSETQ. J gave up 3 bases and V 2 bases, and 2 bases lay outside the gene matches. The CDR3 nucleotides read TGCGCCAGCAGCTTTGCGGGGGGGGAAGAGACCCAGTACTTC. As protein: CASSFAGGEETQYF.

The chain has TRBV9 and TRBJ2-7, with TRBD1 identical over 7 bases. Germline CDR1 and CDR2: SGDLS and YYNGEE. Trimming at V came to 3 bases and at J to 1 base, leaving 4 bases not matched to a gene. The CDR3 loop spans 14 amino acids. The CDR3 bases are TGTGCCAGCAGCGAGGGGGCCACTTCCTACGAGCAGTACTTC. It translates to CASSEGATSYEQYF.

The V gene is TRBV6-1, the J gene TRBJ1-5; tentative D call: TRBD1 (5 bases). With 0 bases removed from V and 6 bases from J, the gap between germline ends came to 12 bases. This CDR3 region has 15 residues. The V gene's germline CDR1 is MNHNS and CDR2 SASEGT. The CDR3 here is CASSEAWGGGQPQHF. In nucleotides, the CDR3 is TGTGCCAGCAGTGAAGCATGGGGGGGAGGTCAGCCCCAGCATTTT.

V gene TRBV25-1 combines with J gene TRBJ2-5; 9 bases map to TRBD1. V was pared by 4 bases and J by 2 bases, with 8 bases of the junction left unmatched. The CDR3 is 16 amino acids. Germline CDR1 is MGHDK and CDR2 is SYGVNS. CDR3 sequence reads: CASSGLFDRGQETQYF. In nucleotides, the CDR3 is TGTGCCAGCAGTGGCCTTTTCGACAGGGGGCAAGAGACCCAGTACTTC.

V usage is TRBV6-1 and J usage is TRBJ1-5; the D is unclear. CDR1 and CDR2 from the germline V gene are MNHNS and SASEGT. The CDR3 runs 12 residues. The V gene lost 7 bases and the J gene lost 11 bases, with 15 bases spanning the gap. The CDR3 nucleotides are TGTGCCAGCAAAGAGGGATCCCGGGCCCAGCATTTT. Amino acid sequence: CASKEGSRAQHF.

This clone was detected only once. The chain has TRBV10-3 and TRBJ2-7; TRBD1 matches at 10 bases. The CDR3 contains 16 residues. The V gene's germline CDR1 is ENHRY and CDR2 SYGVKD. The ends lost 7 bases at V and 5 bases at J; junction bases unmatched: 14. The chain's CDR3 is CAINRGKGTGDHEQYF. The CDR3 region has the DNA TGTGCCATCAATAGGGGCAAGGGGACAGGGGATCACGAGCAGTACTTC.